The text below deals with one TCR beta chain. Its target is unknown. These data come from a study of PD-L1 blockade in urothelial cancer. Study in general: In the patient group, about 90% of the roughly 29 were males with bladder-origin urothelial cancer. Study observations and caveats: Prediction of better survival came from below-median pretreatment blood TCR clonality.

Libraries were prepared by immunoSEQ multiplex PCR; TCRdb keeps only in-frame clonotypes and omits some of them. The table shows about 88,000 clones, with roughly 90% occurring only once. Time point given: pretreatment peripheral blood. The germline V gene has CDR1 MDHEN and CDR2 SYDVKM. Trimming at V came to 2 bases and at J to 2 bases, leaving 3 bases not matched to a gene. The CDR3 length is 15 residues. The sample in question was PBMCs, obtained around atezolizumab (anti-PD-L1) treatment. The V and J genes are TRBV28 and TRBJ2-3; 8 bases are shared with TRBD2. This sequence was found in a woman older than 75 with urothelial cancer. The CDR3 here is CASSLSGGVTDTQYF. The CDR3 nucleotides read TGTGCCAGCAGTTTAAGCGGGGGCGTCACAGATACGCAGTATTTT.